This TCR beta chain was captured in a study of CD8 T cells in Susac syndrome. CDR1 and CDR2 (germline): PRHDT, FYEKMQ (reference sequence). The CDR3 spans 13 residues. V was cut by 5 bases and J by 5 bases, with 13 bases left in between. Reverse transcription of about 0.45 to 1 ug RNA was carried out with random hexamers. TCRdb processed the immunoSEQ multiplex PCR reads anew with MiXCR; each CDR3 protein has one entry. The sample shows about 57,000 distinct CDR3 sequences, 90% to 95% of them seen only once. Sequenced input: CD8+ T cells from PBMCs. This receptor was identified in a human donor with multiple sclerosis. The chain uses TRBV13 and TRBJ2-7, with unresolved D. In DNA, the CDR3 is TGTGCCAGCAGCCTCCGGGCCCTCGACGAGCAGTACTTC. It codes for CASSLRALDEQYF.